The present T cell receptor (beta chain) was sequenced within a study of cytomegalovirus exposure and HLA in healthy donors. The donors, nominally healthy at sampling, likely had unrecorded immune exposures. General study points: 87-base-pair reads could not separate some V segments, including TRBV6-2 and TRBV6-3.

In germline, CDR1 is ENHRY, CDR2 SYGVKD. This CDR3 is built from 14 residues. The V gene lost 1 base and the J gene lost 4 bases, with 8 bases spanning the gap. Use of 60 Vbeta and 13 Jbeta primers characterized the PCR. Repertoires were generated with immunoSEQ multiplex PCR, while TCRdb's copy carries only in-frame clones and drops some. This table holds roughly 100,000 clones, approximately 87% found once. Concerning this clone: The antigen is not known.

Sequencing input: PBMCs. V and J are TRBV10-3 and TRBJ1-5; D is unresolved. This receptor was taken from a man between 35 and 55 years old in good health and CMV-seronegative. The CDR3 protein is CAISEFTGNQPQHF. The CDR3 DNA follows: TGTGCCATCAGTGAGTTCACCGGGAATCAGCCCCAGCATTTT.